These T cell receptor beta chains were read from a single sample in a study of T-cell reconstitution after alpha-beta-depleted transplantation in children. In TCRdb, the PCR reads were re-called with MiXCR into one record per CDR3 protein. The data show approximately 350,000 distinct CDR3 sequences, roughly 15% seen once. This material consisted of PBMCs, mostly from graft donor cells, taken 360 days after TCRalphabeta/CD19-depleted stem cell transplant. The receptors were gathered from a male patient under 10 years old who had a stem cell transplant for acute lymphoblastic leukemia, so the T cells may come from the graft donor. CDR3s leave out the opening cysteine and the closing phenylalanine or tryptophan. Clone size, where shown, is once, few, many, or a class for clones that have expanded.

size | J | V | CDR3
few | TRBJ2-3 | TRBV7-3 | ASSSLAAPTDTQY
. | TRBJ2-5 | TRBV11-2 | ASNGLAGGWQETQY
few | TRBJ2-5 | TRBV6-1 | ASSRAGAQGETQY
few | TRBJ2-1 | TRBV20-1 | SAPPGTSGRGTYNEQF
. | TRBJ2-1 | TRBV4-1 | ASRVMDSIYNEQF
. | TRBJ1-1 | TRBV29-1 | SVEVPGGYEAF
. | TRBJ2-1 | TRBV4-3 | ASSQDPFLAGDGNEQF
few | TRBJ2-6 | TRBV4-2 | ASSQEGAGANVLT
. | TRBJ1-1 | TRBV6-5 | ASSYSVGPPLQAF
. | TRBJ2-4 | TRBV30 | AWRSQRENLNIQY
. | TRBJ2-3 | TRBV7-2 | ASSSRTTDTQY
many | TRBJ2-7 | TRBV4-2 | ASSQEGERPYEQY
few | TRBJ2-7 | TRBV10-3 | AIRETGIEQY
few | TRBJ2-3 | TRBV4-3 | ASSPSTGATVQY
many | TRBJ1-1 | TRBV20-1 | SARETGVNTEAF
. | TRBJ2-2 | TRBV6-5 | ASTTAYPPNTGELF
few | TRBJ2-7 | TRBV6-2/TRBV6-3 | ASSHLRTGSYEQY
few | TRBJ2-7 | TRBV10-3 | AISDSYEQY
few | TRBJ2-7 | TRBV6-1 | ASSPRQVQSYEQY
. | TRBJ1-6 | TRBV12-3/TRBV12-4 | ASSARQGNNSPLH
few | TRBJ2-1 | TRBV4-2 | ASSQERDNEQF
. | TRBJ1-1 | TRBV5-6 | ASSSGRGVRTEAF
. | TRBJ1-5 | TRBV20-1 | SARKVSNQPQH
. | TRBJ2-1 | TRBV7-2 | ASSTQTGGARNEQF
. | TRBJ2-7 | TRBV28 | ASSNPGTVSYEQY
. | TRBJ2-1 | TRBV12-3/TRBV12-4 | ASSRGDRSSYNEQF
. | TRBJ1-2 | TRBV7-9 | ASSPGQGAGGYT
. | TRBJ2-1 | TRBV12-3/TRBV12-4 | ASSLRRTGYNEQF
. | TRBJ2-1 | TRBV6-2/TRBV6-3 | ASKLYGWGRANEQF
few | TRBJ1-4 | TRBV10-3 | AIRAGLNEKLF
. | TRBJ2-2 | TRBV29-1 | SARAGELF
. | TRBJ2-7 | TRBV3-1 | ASSQGDLTAQY
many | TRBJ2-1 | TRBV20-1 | SASLAGDEQF
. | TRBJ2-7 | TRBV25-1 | AISPGLRDRAYEQY
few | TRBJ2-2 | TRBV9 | ASSAGGPGELF
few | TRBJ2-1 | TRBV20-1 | SAREPHNEQF
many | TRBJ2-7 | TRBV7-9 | ASSSDRQY
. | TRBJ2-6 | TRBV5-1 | ASSRGHTSSGANVLT
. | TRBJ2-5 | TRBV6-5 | ASSYSRGPQETQY
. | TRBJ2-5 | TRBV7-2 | ASSSGTSGMGTQY
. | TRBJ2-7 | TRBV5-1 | ASRAGLAGAYEQY
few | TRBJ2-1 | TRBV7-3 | ASRLPGLAGAEQF
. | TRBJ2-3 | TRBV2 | ASSTIASWTASTDTQY
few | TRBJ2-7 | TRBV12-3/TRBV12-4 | ASSPNDRGVDEQY
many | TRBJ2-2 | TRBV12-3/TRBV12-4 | ASSLEGRGLAGELF
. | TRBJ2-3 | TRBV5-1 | ASSSLQADTQY